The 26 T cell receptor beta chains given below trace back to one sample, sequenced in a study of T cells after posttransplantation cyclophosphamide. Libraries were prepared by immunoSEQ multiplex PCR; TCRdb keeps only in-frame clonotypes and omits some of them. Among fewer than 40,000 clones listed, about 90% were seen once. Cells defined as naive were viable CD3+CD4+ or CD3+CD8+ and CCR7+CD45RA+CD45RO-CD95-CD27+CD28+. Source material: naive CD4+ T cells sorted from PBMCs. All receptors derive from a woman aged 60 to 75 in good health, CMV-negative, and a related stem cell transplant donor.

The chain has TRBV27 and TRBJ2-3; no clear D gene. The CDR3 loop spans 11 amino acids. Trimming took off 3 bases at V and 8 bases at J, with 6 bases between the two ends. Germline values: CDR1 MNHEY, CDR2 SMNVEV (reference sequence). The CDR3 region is CASSFHGTQYF. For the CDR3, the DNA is TGTGCCAGCAGTTTTCACGGTACGCAGTATTTT.

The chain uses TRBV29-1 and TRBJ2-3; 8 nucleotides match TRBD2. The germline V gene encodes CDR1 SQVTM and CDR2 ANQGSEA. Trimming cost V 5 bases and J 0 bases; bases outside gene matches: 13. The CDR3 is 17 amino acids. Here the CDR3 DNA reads TGCAGCGTTAATAGCGGGACCTTAACGGCTAGCACAGATACGCAGTATTTT. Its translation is CSVNSGTLTASTDTQYF.

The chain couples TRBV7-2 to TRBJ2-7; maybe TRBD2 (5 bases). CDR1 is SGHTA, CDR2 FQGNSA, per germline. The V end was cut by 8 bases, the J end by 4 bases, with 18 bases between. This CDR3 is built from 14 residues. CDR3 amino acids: CASQKDRAAYEQYF. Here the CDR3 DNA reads TGTGCCAGCCAAAAGGACCGAGCGGCATACGAGCAGTACTTC.

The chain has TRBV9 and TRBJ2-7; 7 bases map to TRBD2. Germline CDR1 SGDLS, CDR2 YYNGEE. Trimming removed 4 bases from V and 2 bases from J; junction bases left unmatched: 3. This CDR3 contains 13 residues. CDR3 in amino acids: CASSREVAYEQYF. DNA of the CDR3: TGTGCCAGCAGCCGGGAGGTGGCCTACGAGCAGTACTTC.

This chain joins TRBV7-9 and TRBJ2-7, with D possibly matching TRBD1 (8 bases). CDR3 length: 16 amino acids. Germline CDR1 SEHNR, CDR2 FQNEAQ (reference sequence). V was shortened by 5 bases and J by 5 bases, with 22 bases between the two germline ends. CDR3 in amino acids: CASSPSPHRGGDEQYF. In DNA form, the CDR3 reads TGTGCCAGCAGCCCCAGCCCTCACAGGGGGGGCGACGAGCAGTACTTC. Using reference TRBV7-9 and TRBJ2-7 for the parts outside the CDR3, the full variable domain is DTGVSQNPRHKITKRGQNVTFRCDPISEHNRLYWYRQTLGQGPEFLTYFQNEAQLEKSRLLSDRFSAERPKGSFSTLEIQRTEQGDSAMYLCASSPSPHRGGDEQYFGPGTRLTVT.

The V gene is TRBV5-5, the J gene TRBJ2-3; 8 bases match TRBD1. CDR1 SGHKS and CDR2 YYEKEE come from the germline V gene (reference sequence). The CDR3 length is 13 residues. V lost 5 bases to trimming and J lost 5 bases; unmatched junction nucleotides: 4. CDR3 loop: CASSATGEDTQYF. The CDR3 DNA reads TGTGCCAGCAGTGCGACAGGGGAAGATACGCAGTATTTT.

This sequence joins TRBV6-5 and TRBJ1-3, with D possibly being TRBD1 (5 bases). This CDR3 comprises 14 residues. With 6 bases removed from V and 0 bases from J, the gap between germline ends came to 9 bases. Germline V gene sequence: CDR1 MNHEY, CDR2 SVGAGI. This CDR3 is CASSTGSSGNTIYF. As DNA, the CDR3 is TGTGCCAGCAGCACAGGTTCCTCTGGAAACACCATATATTTT.

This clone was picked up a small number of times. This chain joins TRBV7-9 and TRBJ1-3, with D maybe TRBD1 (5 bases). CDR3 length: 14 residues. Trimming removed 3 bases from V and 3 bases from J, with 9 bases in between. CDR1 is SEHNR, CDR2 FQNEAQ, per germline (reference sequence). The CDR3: CASSLDTYGNTIYF. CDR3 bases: TGTGCCAGCAGCTTGGACACGTATGGAAACACCATATATTTT.

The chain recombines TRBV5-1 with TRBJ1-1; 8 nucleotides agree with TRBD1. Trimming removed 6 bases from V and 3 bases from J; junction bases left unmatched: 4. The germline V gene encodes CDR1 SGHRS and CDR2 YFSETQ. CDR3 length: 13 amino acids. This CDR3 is CASNQGADTEAFF. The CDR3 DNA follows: TGCGCCAGCAACCAGGGGGCGGACACTGAAGCTTTCTTT.

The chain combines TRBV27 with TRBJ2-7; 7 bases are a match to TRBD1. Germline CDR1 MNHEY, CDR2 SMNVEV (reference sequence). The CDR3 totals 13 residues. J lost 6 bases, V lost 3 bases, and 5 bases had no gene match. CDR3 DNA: TGTGCCAGCAGTTTTGACAGGGTTGGCGAGCAGTACTTC. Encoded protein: CASSFDRVGEQYF.

The DNA for the CDR3 is TGTGCCTGGAGCCTGGGACTAGCGGGAGGCACAGATACGCAGTATTTT. This encodes CAWSLGLAGGTDTQYF. The V gene is TRBV30, the J gene TRBJ2-3; 14 nucleotides match TRBD2. After removal of 3 bases from V and 1 base from J, the junction contained 3 bases not matched to a gene. The germline V gene has CDR1 GTSNPN and CDR2 SVGIG (reference sequence). The CDR3 is made up of 16 amino acids.

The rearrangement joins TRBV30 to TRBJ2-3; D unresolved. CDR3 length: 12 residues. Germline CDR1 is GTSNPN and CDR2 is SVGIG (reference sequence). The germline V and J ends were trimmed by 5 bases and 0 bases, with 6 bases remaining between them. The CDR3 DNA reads TGTGCCTGGTCGAGGAGCACAGATACGCAGTATTTT. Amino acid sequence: CAWSRSTDTQYF.

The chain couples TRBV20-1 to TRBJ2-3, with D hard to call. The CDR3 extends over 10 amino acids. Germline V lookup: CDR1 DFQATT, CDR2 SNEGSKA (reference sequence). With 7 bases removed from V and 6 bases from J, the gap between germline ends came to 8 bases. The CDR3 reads CSVSVDTQYF. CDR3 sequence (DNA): TGCAGTGTTTCAGTTGATACGCAGTATTTT.

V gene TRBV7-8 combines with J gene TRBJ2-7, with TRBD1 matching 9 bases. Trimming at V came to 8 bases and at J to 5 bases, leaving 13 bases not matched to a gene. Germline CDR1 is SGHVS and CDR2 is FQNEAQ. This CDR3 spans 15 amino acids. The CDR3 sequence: CASRPPGTGSHEQYF. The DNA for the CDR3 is TGTGCCAGCCGCCCCCCGGGGACAGGGAGCCACGAGCAGTACTTC.

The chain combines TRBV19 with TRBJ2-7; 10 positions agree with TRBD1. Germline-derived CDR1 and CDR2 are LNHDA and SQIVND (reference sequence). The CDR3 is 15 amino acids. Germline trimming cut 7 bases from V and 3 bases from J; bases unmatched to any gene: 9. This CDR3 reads CASMAPGQGSYEQYF. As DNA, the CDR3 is TGTGCCAGTATGGCGCCGGGACAGGGGAGCTACGAGCAGTACTTC.

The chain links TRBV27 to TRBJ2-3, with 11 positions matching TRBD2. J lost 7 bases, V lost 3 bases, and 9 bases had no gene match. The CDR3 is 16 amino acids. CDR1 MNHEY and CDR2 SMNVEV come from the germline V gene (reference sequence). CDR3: CASSLRTSGSVNTQYF. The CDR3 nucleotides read TGTGCCAGCAGTTTGAGGACTAGCGGGTCGGTGAATACGCAGTATTTT.

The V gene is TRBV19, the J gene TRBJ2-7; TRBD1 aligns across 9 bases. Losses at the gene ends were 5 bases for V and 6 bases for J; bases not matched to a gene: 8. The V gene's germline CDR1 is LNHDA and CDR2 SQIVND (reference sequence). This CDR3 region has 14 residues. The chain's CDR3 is CASSPQGQGTEQYF. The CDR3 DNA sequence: TGTGCCAGTAGTCCCCAGGGACAGGGAACCGAGCAGTACTTC.

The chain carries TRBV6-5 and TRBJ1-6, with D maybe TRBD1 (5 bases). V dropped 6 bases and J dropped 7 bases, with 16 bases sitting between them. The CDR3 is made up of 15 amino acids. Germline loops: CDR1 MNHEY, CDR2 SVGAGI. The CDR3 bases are TGTGCCAGCAGCCCTTTCCAGGGTCCGAATTCACCCCTCCACTTT. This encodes CASSPFQGPNSPLHF.

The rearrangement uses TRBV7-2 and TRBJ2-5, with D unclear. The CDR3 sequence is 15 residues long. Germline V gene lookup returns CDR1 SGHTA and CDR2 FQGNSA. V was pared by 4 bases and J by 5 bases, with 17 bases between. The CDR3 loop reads CASSSDWVSQETQYF. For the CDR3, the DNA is TGTGCCAGCAGCTCCGACTGGGTGAGTCAGGAGACCCAGTACTTC.

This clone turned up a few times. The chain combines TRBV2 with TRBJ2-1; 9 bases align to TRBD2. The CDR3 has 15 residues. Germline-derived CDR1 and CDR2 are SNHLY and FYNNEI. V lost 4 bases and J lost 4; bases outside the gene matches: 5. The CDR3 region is CASSGLAGPYNEQFF. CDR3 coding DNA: TGTGCCAGCAGTGGCCTAGCGGGACCGTACAATGAGCAGTTCTTC.

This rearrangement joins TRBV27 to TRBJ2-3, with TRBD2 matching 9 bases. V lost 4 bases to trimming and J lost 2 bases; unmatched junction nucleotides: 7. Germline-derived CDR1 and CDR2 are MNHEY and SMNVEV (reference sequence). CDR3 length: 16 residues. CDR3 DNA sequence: TGTGCCAGCAGTTCCAAGGGGACTAGCTACACAGATACGCAGTATTTT. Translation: CASSSKGTSYTDTQYF.

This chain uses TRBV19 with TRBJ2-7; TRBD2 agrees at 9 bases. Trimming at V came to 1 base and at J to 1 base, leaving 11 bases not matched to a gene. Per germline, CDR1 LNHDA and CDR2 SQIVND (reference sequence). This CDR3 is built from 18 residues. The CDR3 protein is CASSIVPTSGPLSYEQYF. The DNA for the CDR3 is TGTGCCAGTAGTATAGTCCCTACTAGCGGGCCACTATCCTACGAGCAGTACTTC.

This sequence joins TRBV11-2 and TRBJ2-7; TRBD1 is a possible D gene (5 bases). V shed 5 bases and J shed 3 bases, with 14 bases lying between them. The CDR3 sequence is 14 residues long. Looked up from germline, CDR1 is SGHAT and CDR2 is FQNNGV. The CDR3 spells CASSLNFQGYEQYF. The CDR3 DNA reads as TGTGCCAGCAGCCTGAATTTTCAGGGCTACGAGCAGTACTTC.

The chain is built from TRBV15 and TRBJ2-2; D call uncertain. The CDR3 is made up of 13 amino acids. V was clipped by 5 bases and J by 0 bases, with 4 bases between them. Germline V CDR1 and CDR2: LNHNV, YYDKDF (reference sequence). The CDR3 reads CATSPTNTGELFF. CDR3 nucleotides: TGTGCCACCAGCCCCACGAACACCGGGGAGCTGTTTTTT.

The CDR3 DNA reads as TGTGCCAGCAGCCCTTATTACTCTGGGGCCAACGTCCTGACTTTC. Encoded protein: CASSPYYSGANVLTF. The chain is built from TRBV7-9 and TRBJ2-6; no firm D call. The germline V gene has CDR1 SEHNR and CDR2 FQNEAQ (reference sequence). There are 15 residues in the CDR3. Deletions cut 5 bases from V and 0 bases from J, with 8 bases between.

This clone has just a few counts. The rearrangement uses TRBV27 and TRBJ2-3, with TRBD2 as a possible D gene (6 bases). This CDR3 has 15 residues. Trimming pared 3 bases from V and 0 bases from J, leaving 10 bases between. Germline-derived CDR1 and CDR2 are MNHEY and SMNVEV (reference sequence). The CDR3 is CASSFKGLSTDTQYF. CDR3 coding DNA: TGTGCCAGCAGTTTCAAGGGACTTAGCACAGATACGCAGTATTTT.